This is a list of T cell receptor beta chains from one sample in a study of blood T cell repertoires in COVID-19. The assay was immunoSEQ multiplex PCR, and TCRdb's table has in-frame clones only and misses some. The sample carries some 250,000 clones, around 90% recorded once. The sample was peripheral blood. All receptors come from a woman in her seventies with active or convalescent COVID-19. The CDR3 runs from the conserved cysteine through the conserved F or W. The order of the fields is CDR3 protein, CDR3 DNA, clone size, V gene, J gene, D gene. The D gene is left open where the match is weak. Size values are once, few and many counts, or a class for expanded clones, and some rows have none.

CASGLVMAVPGANVLTF	TGTGCTAGTGGTTTGGTAATGGCGGTTCCCGGGGCCAACGTCCTGACTTTC	once	TRBV12-5	TRBJ2-6	-
CASSRQGTLHF	TGTGCCAGCAGTCGACAGGGAACCCTCCACTTT	-	TRBV6-2/TRBV6-3	TRBJ1-6	TRBD1
CASSLEFAPRGRTSAVYEQYF	TGCGCCAGCAGCTTGGAATTTGCACCCAGGGGGCGGACCTCGGCAGTCTACGAGCAGTACTTC	once	TRBV5-1	TRBJ2-7	TRBD1
CATRETSGGAGTQYF	TGTGCCACCCGCGAGACTAGCGGGGGGGCCGGGACCCAGTACTTC	-	TRBV24-1	TRBJ2-5	TRBD2
CASSLWGPDRPTGNTIYF	TGTGCCAGCAGCTTATGGGGGCCAGACAGACCCACTGGAAACACCATATATTTT	-	TRBV7-2	TRBJ1-3	-
CARSFRDTEIYNSPLHF	TGTGCCAGAAGCTTCCGGGACACCGAGATCTATAATTCACCCCTCCACTTT	-	TRBV7-5	TRBJ1-6	-
CASSLAEGMVAFF	TGTGCCAGCAGCTTAGCGGAGGGTATGGTAGCTTTCTTT	-	TRBV7-9	TRBJ1-1	-
CATSAGSVHTGELFF	TGTGCCACCAGTGCGGGGTCAGTCCACACCGGGGAGCTGTTTTTT	-	TRBV24-1	TRBJ2-2	-
CASSVEGYYGYTF	TGCGCCAGCAGTGTGGAGGGGTACTATGGCTACACCTTC	-	TRBV10-2	TRBJ1-2	-
CASSLRQFMNTEAFF	TGTGCCAGCAGCTTACGACAGTTCATGAACACTGAAGCTTTCTTT	-	TRBV14	TRBJ1-1	-
CASSLDPGVGYGYTF	TGTGCCAGCAGCTTAGATCCGGGGGTAGGGTATGGCTACACCTTC	-	TRBV11-2	TRBJ1-2	-
CASSLYPTRGANTYGYTF	TGTGCCAGCAGTTTATATCCCACCCGGGGGGCGAACACCTATGGCTACACCTTC	once	TRBV27	TRBJ1-2	-
CASSLGPGEGPQHF	TGCGCCAGCAGCTTGGGCCCAGGGGAAGGCCCCCAGCATTTT	-	TRBV5-1	TRBJ1-5	-
CASSSRQGVSYNSPLHF	TGTGCCAGCAGTTCCCGACAGGGGGTATCCTATAATTCACCCCTCCACTTT	-	TRBV28	TRBJ1-6	TRBD1
CASSLGGRGTDTQYF	TGTGCCAGCAGCTTGGGCGGGAGGGGCACAGATACGCAGTATTTT	-	TRBV5-6	TRBJ2-3	TRBD2